These 6 T cell receptor beta chains were sequenced from one sample in a study of blood T cell repertoires in COVID-19. Produced via immunoSEQ multiplex PCR; TCRdb's table is partial and in-frame only. Among fewer than 250,000 clones listed, 80% to 90% were seen once. The specimen sequenced was peripheral blood. The source is a man in his forties or fifties with acute or convalescent COVID-19.

The count of this clone is one. The genes are TRBV11-2 and TRBJ1-1, with unresolved D. This CDR3 is built from 12 residues. Germline lookup yields CDR1 SGHAT and CDR2 FQNNGV. The V end lost 3 bases, the J end lost 11 bases, and 13 bases lay between the germline ends. Here the CDR3 reads CASSFPTQSAFF. As DNA, the CDR3 is TGTGCCAGCAGCTTCCCCACCCAAAGCGCTTTCTTT.

The rearrangement joins TRBV9 to TRBJ2-3; 8 positions match TRBD2. The CDR3 has 16 amino acids. V dropped 3 bases and J dropped 5; count of bases not matched to a gene: 11. From germline, CDR1 is SGDLS and CDR2 YYNGEE. The CDR3 DNA reads as TGTGCCAGCAGCGCCGGGCGGGGGGCCCAGGGAGATACGCAGTATTTT. It specifies CASSAGRGAQGDTQYF.

V usage is TRBV28 and J usage is TRBJ2-7, with D possibly TRBD1 on 5 matching bases. Germline-derived CDR1 and CDR2 are MDHEN and SYDVKM. V lost 6 bases and J 0 bases, leaving 15 bases between the germline ends. The CDR3 runs 15 residues. The CDR3 spells CASRLQDNLSYEQYF. The DNA of the CDR3 is TGTGCCAGCAGATTACAGGATAACCTCTCCTACGAGCAGTACTTC.

The CDR3: CASRRDTSSGNTIYF. As DNA, the CDR3 is TGCGCCAGCAGGCGAGATACGAGCTCTGGAAACACCATATATTTT. The chain recombines TRBV4-3 with TRBJ1-3; D is undetermined. CDR3 size: 15 residues. With 6 bases removed from V and 0 bases from J, the gap between germline ends came to 12 bases. The germline V gene encodes CDR1 LGHNA and CDR2 YSLEER.

For the CDR3, the DNA is TGTGCCAGCAGCCAGGGTCCTACTGCATACACTGAAGCTTTCTTT. Translated: CASSQGPTAYTEAFF. This chain joins TRBV9 and TRBJ1-1; TRBD1 might be the D (5 bases). V lost 4 bases and J 3 bases, leaving 16 bases between the germline ends. CDR3 length: 15 residues. The germline V gene encodes CDR1 SGDLS and CDR2 YYNGEE.

This chain joins TRBV30 and TRBJ1-3, with D maybe TRBD1 (5 bases). There are 14 residues in the CDR3. Trimming removed 0 bases from V and 3 bases from J, with 9 bases in between. The V gene's germline CDR1 is GTSNPN and CDR2 SVGIG (reference sequence). CDR3 sequence reads: CAWSVQGVGNTIYF. The CDR3 DNA follows: TGTGCCTGGAGTGTACAAGGGGTTGGAAACACCATATATTTT.